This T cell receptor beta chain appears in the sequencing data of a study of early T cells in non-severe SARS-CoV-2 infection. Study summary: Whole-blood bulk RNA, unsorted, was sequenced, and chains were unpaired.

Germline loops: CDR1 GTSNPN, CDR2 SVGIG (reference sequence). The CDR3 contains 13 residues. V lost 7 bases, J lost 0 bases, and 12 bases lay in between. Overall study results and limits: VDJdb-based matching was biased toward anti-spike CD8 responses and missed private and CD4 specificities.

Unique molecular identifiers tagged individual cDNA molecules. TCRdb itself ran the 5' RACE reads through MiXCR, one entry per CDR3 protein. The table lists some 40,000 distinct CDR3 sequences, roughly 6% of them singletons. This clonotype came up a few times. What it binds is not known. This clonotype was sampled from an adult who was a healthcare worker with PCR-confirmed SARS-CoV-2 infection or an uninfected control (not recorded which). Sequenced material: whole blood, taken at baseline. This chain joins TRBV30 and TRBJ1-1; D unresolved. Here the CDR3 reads CASTSVMNTEAFF. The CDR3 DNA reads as TGTGCCTCCACATCTGTCATGAACACTGAAGCTTTCTTT.